These T cell receptor beta chains were read from a single sample in a study of response to subunit inactivated influenza vaccine. TCRdb processed the RT-PCR reads anew with MiXCR; each CDR3 protein has one entry. The sample shows around 580,000 distinct CDR3 sequences, approximately 12% of them seen only once. The specimen was PBMCs from blood, collected on the day of vaccination. These receptors came from a man between 50 and 59 years old who received an inactivated influenza vaccine. Both conserved end residues are part of each CDR3. The D gene is left open where the match is weak. The size of a clone is reported for some rows only, either as once, few or many, or as a class for expanded clones.

>TRBJ2-5|14|TRBV6-2/TRBV6-3|.|.
CASSYTSVQETQYF
TGTGCCAGCAGTTATACGAGCGTCCAAGAGACCCAGTACTTC
>TRBJ2-5|19|TRBV5-1|TRBD2|few
CASNPGTSGFLARAETQYF
TGCGCCAGCAACCCCGGGACTAGCGGGTTCCTAGCCCGAGCGGAGACCCAGTACTTC
>TRBJ1-2|13|TRBV29-1|TRBD1|.
CSTRDRGAYGYTF
TGCAGCACAAGGGACAGGGGGGCCTATGGCTACACCTTC
>TRBJ2-1|12|TRBV5-6|.|.
CASKGIENEQFF
TGTGCCAGTAAAGGCATAGAAAATGAGCAGTTCTTC
>TRBJ2-4|21|TRBV6-2/TRBV6-3|TRBD2|few
CASSYSVRLAGVGLAKNIQYF
TGTGCCAGCAGTTACTCGGTTCGACTAGCGGGAGTGGGACTAGCCAAAAACATTCAGTACTTC
>TRBJ2-5|14|TRBV12-3/TRBV12-4|.|few
CASSLGITGETQYF
TGTGCCAGCAGTTTAGGTATAACCGGGGAGACCCAGTACTTC
>TRBJ2-3|18|TRBV28|TRBD2|few
CASRPGGPGAYNTDTQYF
TGTGCCAGCAGACCGGGAGGTCCTGGGGCATATAACACAGATACGCAGTATTTT
>TRBJ1-6|18|TRBV12-3/TRBV12-4|.|many
CASSLRLGGSSYNSPLHF
TGTGCCAGCAGTTTAAGGTTGGGGGGGAGCTCCTATAATTCACCCCTCCACTTT
>TRBJ2-7|15|TRBV7-8|.|few
CASSPRPTKTYEQYF
TGTGCCAGCAGCCCGAGGCCTACCAAGACCTACGAGCAGTACTTC
>TRBJ2-1|14|TRBV20-1|TRBD2|few
CSALPSGRAGEQFF
TGCAGTGCCTTGCCTAGCGGGAGGGCCGGTGAGCAGTTCTTC
>TRBJ2-1|12|TRBV20-1|.|.
CSASRDGPQQFF
TGCAGTGCTTCTCGGGACGGCCCCCAGCAGTTCTTC
>TRBJ2-5|12|TRBV29-1|TRBD2|.
CSVGTRQETQYF
TGCAGCGTCGGGACTAGGCAAGAGACCCAGTACTTC
>TRBJ2-7|16|TRBV4-1|.|few
CASSQELARVSYEQYF
TGCGCCAGCAGCCAAGAACTCGCCCGGGTCAGCTACGAGCAGTACTTC
>TRBJ2-2|13|TRBV4-2|.|.
CASSQGLSGELFF
TGTGCCAGCAGCCAAGGACTGTCCGGGGAGCTGTTTTTT
>TRBJ1-2|13|TRBV6-6|.|few
CASSYGGNYGYTF
TGTGCCAGCAGTTACGGGGGCAACTATGGCTACACCTTC
>TRBJ2-1|18|TRBV5-1|.|many
CASSSLFGQTRPTNEQFF
TGCGCCAGCAGCTCCCTCTTTGGGCAGACGCGCCCAACCAATGAGCAGTTCTTC
>TRBJ2-3|16|TRBV19|TRBD1|few
CASSISRTGGRDTQYF
TGTGCCAGTAGTATCTCCAGGACAGGGGGCCGGGATACGCAGTATTTT